This T cell receptor beta chain was profiled in a study of a mutant IDH1 vaccine in newly diagnosed glioma. Study context: It was radiotherapy, temozolomide, or both that patients received previously, with most receiving both.

Data came from immunoSEQ multiplex PCR; TCRdb stores just in-frame clones and leaves some out. The data hold around 92,000 clones, with 70% to 90% observed a single time. The sample's time point: baseline, week 1 (first vaccination visit). Treatment noted: pre-vaccination baseline after standard-of-care therapy. The TCR originated in a woman aged 50 to 65 with glioma. The sample in question was PBMCs, obtained from a glioma patient treated with radiotherapy, temozolomide or both.

The CDR3 sequence: CASSPTGLGNQPQHF. CDR3 nucleotides: TGTGCCAGCTCACCAACAGGTCTAGGCAATCAGCCCCAGCATTTT. This chain joins TRBV18 and TRBJ1-5; D may be TRBD1 (5 bases). This CDR3 region has 15 residues. The ends were cut back, 2 bases at V and 2 bases at J, with 10 bases in the middle. Germline loops: CDR1 KGHSH, CDR2 LQKENI.